These 17 T cell receptor beta chains came from one sample sequenced in a study of T cells in Graves' hyperthyroidism and ophthalmopathy. RNA transcripts yielded amplified TCR beta CDR3 regions. In the first-round RT-PCR of the TCR CDR3, the HTBI primer set was used. TCRdb recomputed calls from the multiplex PCR reads with MiXCR, one row per CDR3 protein. The sample includes 350,000 to 400,000 distinct CDR3 sequences, around 18% of them seen just once. Sequencing was done on a sample of blood. The receptors derive from a man aged 18-30 years with Graves' ophthalmopathy.

At least ten counts were recorded for this clonotype. CDR3 coding DNA: TGCGCCAGCAGCTTGGAATTAACAGGTTTTGAAGCTTTCTTT. This gives the protein CASSLELTGFEAFF. The chain links TRBV5-1 to TRBJ1-1; D may be TRBD1 (5 bases). V was cut by 0 bases and J by 7 bases, with 13 bases left in between. Germline CDR1 reads SGHRS; CDR2 reads YFSETQ. The CDR3 length is 14 residues.

The V call is TRBV7-9, the J call TRBJ1-6; D is perhaps TRBD1 (6 bases). The CDR3 is 14 amino acids. V was trimmed by 5 bases and J by 9 bases, leaving 14 bases between them. From germline, CDR1 is SEHNR and CDR2 FQNEAQ (reference sequence). This CDR3 is CASSKRDTGSPLHF. The CDR3 region has the DNA TGTGCCAGCAGCAAAAGGGACACTGGTTCACCCCTCCACTTT.

This clonotype has ten or more counts. The V and J genes are TRBV6-1 and TRBJ1-1, with D perhaps matching TRBD1 (6 bases). The ends were cut back, 5 bases at V and 4 bases at J, with 20 bases in the middle. From germline, CDR1 is MNHNS and CDR2 SASEGT. This CDR3 has 16 residues. The chain's CDR3 is CASSSIGSRGATEAFF. CDR3 bases: TGTGCCAGCAGTTCCATCGGGTCCCGGGGGGCCACTGAAGCTTTCTTT.

The chain is built from TRBV5-1 and TRBJ2-5; 8 bases align to TRBD2. The CDR3 covers 15 residues. Germline V gives CDR1 SGHRS, CDR2 YFSETQ. V was pared by 2 bases and J by 5 bases, with 8 bases of the junction left unmatched. In DNA, the CDR3 is TGCGCCAGCAGCTTTCCTAGGACTAGCAGGGAGACCCAGTACTTC. This codes for CASSFPRTSRETQYF. Full variable domain (remainder filled in from reference TRBV5-1 and TRBJ2-5): KAGVTQTPRYLIKTRGQQVTLSCSPISGHRSVSWYQQTPGQGLQFLFEYFSETQRNKGNFPGRFSGRQFSNSRSEMNVSTLELGDSALYLCASSFPRTSRETQYFGPGTRLLVL.

The genes are TRBV9 and TRBJ1-6; TRBD1 agrees at 7 bases. CDR1 is SGDLS, CDR2 YYNGEE, per germline. The CDR3 sequence is 16 residues long. The trim removed 3 bases at V and 3 bases at J, leaving 6 bases unmatched. CDR3: CASSGGGQNYNSPLHF. In DNA form, the CDR3 reads TGTGCCAGCAGCGGCGGGGGACAGAACTATAATTCACCCCTCCACTTT. Looking up the rest from reference TRBV9 and TRBJ1-6 gives the full variable domain: DSGVTQTPKHLITATGQRVTLRCSPRSGDLSVYWYQQSLDQGLQFLIQYYNGEERAKGNILERFSAQQFPDLHSELNLSSLELGDSALYFCASSGGGQNYNSPLHFGNGTRLTVT.

This clonotype was picked up many times. The chain employs TRBV5-5 and TRBJ2-5, with 10 positions matching TRBD1. The CDR3 sequence is 14 residues long. Unmatched junction bases numbered 5, after V lost 3 bases and J lost 6 bases. Germline V CDR1 and CDR2: SGHKS, YYEKEE (reference sequence). The CDR3 DNA is TGTGCCAGCAGCTGGGGACAGGGGAAGCAGACCCAGTACTTC. Its protein is CASSWGQGKQTQYF.

This clonotype was seen repeatedly, ten times or more. The chain joins TRBV6-1 to TRBJ1-1; 7 bases align to TRBD1. V lost 5 bases and J lost 5; bases outside the gene matches: 8. The CDR3 contains 14 residues. The V gene's germline CDR1 is MNHNS and CDR2 SASEGT. The CDR3 nucleotides are TGTGCCAGCAGTTCATCTAGGGGGCCGACTGAAGCTTTCTTT. Residues: CASSSSRGPTEAFF.

The J gene is TRBJ1-3, the V gene TRBV4-1; unclear D gene. There are 14 residues in the CDR3. Trimming shortened V by 1 base and J by 1 base, and 5 bases separated the two germline ends. Germline CDR1 reads MGHRA; CDR2 reads YSYEKL. The CDR3, as DNA: TGCGCCAGCAGCCAAGTATGGTCTGGAAACACCATATATTTT. Protein sequence: CASSQVWSGNTIYF.

The sample holds many counts of this clonotype. J is TRBJ2-6 and V is TRBV7-3; no reliable D call. The CDR3 extends over 16 amino acids. In germline, CDR1 is SGHTA, CDR2 FQGTGA. Trimming cost V 4 bases and J 3 bases, with 13 bases left between them. CDR3 sequence: CASSSPDGGGANVLTF. The CDR3 DNA sequence: TGTGCCAGCAGCTCCCCTGACGGTGGTGGGGCCAACGTCCTGACTTTC. Filled out from reference TRBV7-3 and TRBJ2-6, the complete variable domain reads GAGVSQTPSNKVTEKGKYVELRCDPISGHTALYWYRQSLGQGPEFLIYFQGTGAADDSGLPNDRFFAVRPEGSVSTLKIQRTERGDSAVYLCASSSPDGGGANVLTFGAGSRLTVL.

This chain links TRBV9 with TRBJ1-4, with D unclear. Trimming pared 0 bases from V and 0 bases from J, leaving 9 bases between. Germline V gene lookup returns CDR1 SGDLS and CDR2 YYNGEE. The CDR3 has 16 residues. CDR3 bases: TGTGCCAGCAGCGTAGGAAAGGCGTCAACTAATGAAAAACTGTTTTTT. Translating it yields CASSVGKASTNEKLFF.

This clonotype was detected ten times or more. The chain is built from TRBV12-3 or TRBV12-4 and TRBJ1-4, with a weak D call TRBD1 (6 bases). The CDR3 length is 15 residues. Between the trimmed V and J ends, which lost 5 bases and 3 bases, there was a span of 13 bases. The CDR3 protein is CASSLGTLANEKLFF. In DNA, the CDR3 is TGTGCCAGCAGTCTGGGGACACTCGCTAATGAAAAACTGTTTTTT.

This clonotype has more than one count but fewer than ten. The CDR3 is CASSTSWTVGHAGELFF. DNA of the CDR3: TGTGCCAGCAGCACATCTTGGACAGTCGGACACGCCGGGGAGCTGTTTTTT. J is TRBJ2-2 and V is TRBV7-9; tentatively, D is TRBD1 (6 bases). The germline V gene has CDR1 SEHNR and CDR2 FQNEAQ (reference sequence). Between the trimmed V and J ends, which lost 5 bases and 6 bases, there was a span of 22 bases. This CDR3 is built from 17 residues.

This clonotype was counted many times. V gene TRBV5-1 combines with J gene TRBJ1-2; D may be TRBD1 (5 bases). Germline V gives CDR1 SGHRS, CDR2 YFSETQ. This CDR3 has 14 residues. Trimming shortened V by 4 bases and J by 0 bases, and 10 bases separated the two germline ends. Here the CDR3 reads CASSGGPTNYGYTF. In DNA form, the CDR3 reads TGCGCCAGCAGCGGGGGACCGACTAACTATGGCTACACCTTC.

This clonotype was detected many times. V usage is TRBV5-1 and J usage is TRBJ1-1, with D perhaps TRBD1 (6 bases). The CDR3 totals 15 residues. CDR1 is SGHRS, CDR2 YFSETQ, per germline. Deletions cut 4 bases from V and 1 base from J, with 14 bases between. CDR3 in DNA: TGCGCCAGCAGCACCGTTGGGACAACGAACACTGAAGCTTTCTTT. It translates to CASSTVGTTNTEAFF.

The V gene is TRBV5-1, the J gene TRBJ2-7, with D tentatively TRBD1 (5 bases). The CDR3 covers 13 residues. The germline V gene has CDR1 SGHRS and CDR2 YFSETQ. V dropped 3 bases and J dropped 2 bases, with 9 bases sitting between them. CDR3 nucleotide sequence: TGCGCCAGCAGCTGGAGCAGGGCCTACGAGCAGTACTTC. It is translated as CASSWSRAYEQYF.

This clonotype has ten or more counts. The CDR3 reads CASSLAPGGRVSYGYTF. CDR3 bases: TGTGCCAGCAGTTTAGCGCCTGGGGGCAGGGTTTCCTATGGCTACACCTTC. The chain combines TRBV12-3 or TRBV12-4 with TRBJ1-2; possibly TRBD1 for D (6 bases). The CDR3 extends over 17 amino acids. V dropped 0 bases and J dropped 4 bases, with 18 bases sitting between them.

This clonotype was seen many times. The chain joins TRBV10-3 to TRBJ1-1; D not certain. This CDR3 region has 14 residues. The V and J ends lost 0 bases and 1 base respectively, with 6 bases between them. Germline V gives CDR1 ENHRY, CDR2 SYGVKD. CDR3 sequence: CAISESKGNTEAFF. The CDR3 DNA reads as TGTGCCATCAGTGAGTCGAAGGGGAACACTGAAGCTTTCTTT.